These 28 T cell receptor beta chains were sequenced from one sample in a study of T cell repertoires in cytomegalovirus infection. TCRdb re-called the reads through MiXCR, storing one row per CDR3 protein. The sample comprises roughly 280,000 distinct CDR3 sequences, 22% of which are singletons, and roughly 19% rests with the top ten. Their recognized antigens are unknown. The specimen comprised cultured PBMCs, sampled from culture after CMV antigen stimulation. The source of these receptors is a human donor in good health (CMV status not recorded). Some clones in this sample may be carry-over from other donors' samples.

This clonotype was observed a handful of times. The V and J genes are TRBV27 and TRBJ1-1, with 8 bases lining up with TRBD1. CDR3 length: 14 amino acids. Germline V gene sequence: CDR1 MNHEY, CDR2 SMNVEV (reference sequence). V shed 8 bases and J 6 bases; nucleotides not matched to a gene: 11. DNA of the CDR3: TGTGCCAGCGGTACTCTCAGGGGGCTCCCTGAAGCTTTCTTT. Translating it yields CASGTLRGLPEAFF.

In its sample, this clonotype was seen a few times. The CDR3 coding sequence is TGCGCCAGCAGCCAGTACAGTGATCAGCCCCAGCATTTT. It encodes CASSQYSDQPQHF. The chain is built from TRBV4-1 and TRBJ1-5; no clear D. The CDR3 has 13 amino acids. Germline-derived CDR1 and CDR2 are MGHRA and YSYEKL. The V and J ends lost 3 bases and 5 bases respectively, with 8 bases between them.

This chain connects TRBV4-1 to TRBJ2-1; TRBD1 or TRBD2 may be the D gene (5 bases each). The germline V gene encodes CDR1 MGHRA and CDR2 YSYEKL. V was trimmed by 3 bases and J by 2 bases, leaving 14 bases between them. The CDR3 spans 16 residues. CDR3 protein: CASSHPGPKAYNEQFF. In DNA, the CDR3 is TGCGCCAGCAGCCATCCGGGACCTAAGGCCTACAATGAGCAGTTCTTC.

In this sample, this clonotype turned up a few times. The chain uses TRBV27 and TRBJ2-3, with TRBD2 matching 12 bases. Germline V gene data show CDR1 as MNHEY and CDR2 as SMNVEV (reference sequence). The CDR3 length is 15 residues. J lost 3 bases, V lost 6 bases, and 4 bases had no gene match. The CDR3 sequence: CASRKTSGRTDTQYF. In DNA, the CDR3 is TGTGCCAGCAGAAAAACTAGCGGGAGGACAGATACGCAGTATTTT.

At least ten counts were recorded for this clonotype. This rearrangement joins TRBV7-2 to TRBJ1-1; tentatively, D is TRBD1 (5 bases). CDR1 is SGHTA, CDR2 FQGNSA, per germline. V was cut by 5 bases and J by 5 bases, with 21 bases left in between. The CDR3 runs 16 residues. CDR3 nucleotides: TGTGCCAGCAGCGCGGGACTGGGAGCGGGCGCTACTGAAGCTTTCTTT. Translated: CASSAGLGAGATEAFF.

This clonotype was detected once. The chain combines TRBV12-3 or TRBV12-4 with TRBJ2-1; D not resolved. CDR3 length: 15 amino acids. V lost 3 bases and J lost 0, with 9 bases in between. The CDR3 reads CASSFPSSSYNEQFF. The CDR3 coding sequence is TGTGCCAGCAGTTTTCCCTCCAGCTCCTACAATGAGCAGTTCTTC.

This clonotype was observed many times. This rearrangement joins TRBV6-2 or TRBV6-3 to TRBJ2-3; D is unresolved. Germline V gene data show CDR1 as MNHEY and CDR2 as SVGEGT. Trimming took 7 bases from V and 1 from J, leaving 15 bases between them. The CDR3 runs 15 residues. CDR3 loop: CASTVPDLGTDTQYF. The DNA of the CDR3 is TGTGCCAGCACCGTACCTGATTTAGGCACAGATACGCAGTATTTT.

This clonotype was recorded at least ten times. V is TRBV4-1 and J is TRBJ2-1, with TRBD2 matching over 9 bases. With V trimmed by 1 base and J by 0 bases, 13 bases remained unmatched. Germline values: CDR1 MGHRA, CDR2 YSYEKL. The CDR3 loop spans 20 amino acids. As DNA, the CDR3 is TGCGCCAGCAGCCAAGGGGGAGGACTAGCGTCTCGGAGCTCCTACAATGAGCAGTTCTTC. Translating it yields CASSQGGGLASRSSYNEQFF.

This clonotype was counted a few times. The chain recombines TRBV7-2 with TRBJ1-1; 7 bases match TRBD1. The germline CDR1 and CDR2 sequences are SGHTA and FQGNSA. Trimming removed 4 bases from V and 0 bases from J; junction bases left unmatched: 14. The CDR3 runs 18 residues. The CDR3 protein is CASSYRTGALALNTEAFF. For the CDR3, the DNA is TGTGCCAGCAGCTACAGGACAGGCGCCTTAGCCTTGAACACTGAAGCTTTCTTT.

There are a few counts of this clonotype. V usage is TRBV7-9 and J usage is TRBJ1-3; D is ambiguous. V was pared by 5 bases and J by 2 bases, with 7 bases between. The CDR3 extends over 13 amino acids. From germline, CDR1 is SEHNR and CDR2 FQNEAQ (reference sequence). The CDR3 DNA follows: TGTGCCAGCAGCCCAAATCCTGGAAACACCATATATTTT. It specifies CASSPNPGNTIYF. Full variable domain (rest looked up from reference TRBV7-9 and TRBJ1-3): DTGVSQNPRHKITKRGQNVTFRCDPISEHNRLYWYRQTLGQGPEFLTYFQNEAQLEKSRLLSDRFSAERPKGSFSTLEIQRTEQGDSAMYLCASSPNPGNTIYFGEGSWLTVV.

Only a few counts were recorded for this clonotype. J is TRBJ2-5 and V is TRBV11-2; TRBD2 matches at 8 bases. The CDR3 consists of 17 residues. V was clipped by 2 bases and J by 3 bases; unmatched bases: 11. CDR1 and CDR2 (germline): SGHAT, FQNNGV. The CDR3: CASSLQGLGGGKETQYF. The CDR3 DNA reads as TGTGCCAGCAGCTTACAGGGCTTGGGCGGGGGGAAAGAGACCCAGTACTTC.

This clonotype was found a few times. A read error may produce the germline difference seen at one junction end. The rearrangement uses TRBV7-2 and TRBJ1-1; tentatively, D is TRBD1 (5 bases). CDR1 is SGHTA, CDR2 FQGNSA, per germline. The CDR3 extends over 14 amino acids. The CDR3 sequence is CASSLPGMKTEAFF. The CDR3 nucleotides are TGTGCCAGCAGCTTGCCAGGGATGAAGACTGAAGCTTTCTTT.

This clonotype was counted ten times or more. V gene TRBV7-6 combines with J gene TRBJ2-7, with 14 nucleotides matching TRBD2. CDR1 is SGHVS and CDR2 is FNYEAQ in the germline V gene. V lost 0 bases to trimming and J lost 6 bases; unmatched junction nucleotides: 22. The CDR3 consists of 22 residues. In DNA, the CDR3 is TGTGCCAGCAGCTTAGCGGGGGCACCGGGACTAGCGGGAGCTGGGGACGTTAGCGAGCAGTACTTC. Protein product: CASSLAGAPGLAGAGDVSEQYF. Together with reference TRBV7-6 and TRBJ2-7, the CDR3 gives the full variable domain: GAGVSQSPRYKVTKRGQDVALRCDPISGHVSLYWYRQALGQGPEFLTYFNYEAQQDKSGLPNDRFSAERPEGSISTLTIQRTEQRDSAMYRCASSLAGAPGLAGAGDVSEQYFGPGTRLTVT.

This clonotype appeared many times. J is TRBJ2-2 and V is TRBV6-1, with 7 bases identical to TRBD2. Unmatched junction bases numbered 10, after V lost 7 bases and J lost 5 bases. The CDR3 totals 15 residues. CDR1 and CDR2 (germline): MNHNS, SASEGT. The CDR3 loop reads CASTYGGRGTGELFF. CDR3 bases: TGTGCCAGCACCTACGGGGGGAGGGGTACCGGGGAGCTGTTTTTT.

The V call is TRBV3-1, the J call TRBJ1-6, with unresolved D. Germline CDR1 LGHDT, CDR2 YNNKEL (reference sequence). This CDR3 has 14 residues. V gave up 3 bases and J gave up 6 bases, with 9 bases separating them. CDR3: CASSQTVRNSPLHF. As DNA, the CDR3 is TGTGCCAGCAGCCAGACGGTTCGTAATTCACCCCTCCACTTT.

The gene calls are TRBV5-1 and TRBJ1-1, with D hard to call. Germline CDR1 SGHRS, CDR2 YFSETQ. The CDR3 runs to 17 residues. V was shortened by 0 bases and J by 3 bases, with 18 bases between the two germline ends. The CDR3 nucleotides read TGCGCCAGCAGCTTGGTTGGTCCGACAAGGGTTCACACTGAAGCTTTCTTT. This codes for CASSLVGPTRVHTEAFF.

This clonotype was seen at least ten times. As DNA, the CDR3 is TGTGCCAGCAGCTTAGCGATAGGAACTACCCAGTACGTC. Protein: CASSLAIGTTQYV. The chain has TRBV7-2 and TRBJ2-7, with D hard to call. The V and J ends lost 0 bases and 10 bases respectively, with 13 bases between them. Germline lookup yields CDR1 SGHTA and CDR2 FQGNSA. This CDR3 contains 13 residues.

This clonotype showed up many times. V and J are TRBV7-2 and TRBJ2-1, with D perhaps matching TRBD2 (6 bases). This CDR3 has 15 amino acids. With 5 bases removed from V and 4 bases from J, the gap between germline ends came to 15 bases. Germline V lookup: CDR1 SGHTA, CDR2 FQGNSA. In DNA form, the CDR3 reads TGTGCCAGCAGCGGGCCGGGACTCACATACAATGAGCAGTTCTTC. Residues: CASSGPGLTYNEQFF.

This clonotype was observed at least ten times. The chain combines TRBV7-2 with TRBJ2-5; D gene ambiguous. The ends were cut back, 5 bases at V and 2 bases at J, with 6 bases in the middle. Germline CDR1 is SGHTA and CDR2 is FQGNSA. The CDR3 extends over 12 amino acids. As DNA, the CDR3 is TGTGCCAGCAGCACACAGCAAGAGACCCAGTACTTC. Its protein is CASSTQQETQYF.

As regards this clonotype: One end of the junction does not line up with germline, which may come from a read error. CDR3 sequence: CPSSLGRVYEQYF. CDR3 bases: TGTCCCAGCAGTTTAGGCAGGGTCTACGAGCAGTACTTC. The V call is TRBV12-3 or TRBV12-4, the J call TRBJ2-7, with D possibly TRBD1 on 5 matching bases. The CDR3 covers 13 residues.

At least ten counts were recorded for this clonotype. The CDR3 here is CASSLDRAHSPLHF. The CDR3 DNA follows: TGTGCCAGCAGCTTAGACAGGGCACATTCACCCCTCCACTTT. The gene calls are TRBV7-2 and TRBJ1-6; TRBD1 is a possible D gene (6 bases). Per germline, CDR1 SGHTA and CDR2 FQGNSA. V was pared by 1 base and J by 8 bases, with 9 bases between. The CDR3 runs 14 residues. Combining the CDR3 with reference TRBV7-2 and TRBJ1-6 gives the whole variable domain GAGVSQSPSNKVTEKGKDVELRCDPISGHTALYWYRQSLGQGLEFLIYFQGNSAPDKSGLPSDRFSAERTGGSVSTLTIQRTQQEDSAVYLCASSLDRAHSPLHFGNGTRLTVT.

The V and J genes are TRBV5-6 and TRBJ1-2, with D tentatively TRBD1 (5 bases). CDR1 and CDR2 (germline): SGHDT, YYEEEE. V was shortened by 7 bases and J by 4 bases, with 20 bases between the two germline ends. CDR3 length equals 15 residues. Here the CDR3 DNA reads TGTGCCAGCTGGGGAAGGGCAGGGAACTCCTATGGCTACACCTTC. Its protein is CASWGRAGNSYGYTF.

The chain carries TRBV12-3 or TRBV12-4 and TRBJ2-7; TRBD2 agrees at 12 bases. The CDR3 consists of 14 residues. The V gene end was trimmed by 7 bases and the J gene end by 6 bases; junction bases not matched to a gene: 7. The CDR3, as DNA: TGTGCCAGCACCCCGGGACTAGCGGGTGGCGAGCAGTACTTC. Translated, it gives CASTPGLAGGEQYF.

CDR3 protein: CASSSVYNEQFF. The CDR3 DNA follows: TGTGCCAGCAGTAGTGTTTACAATGAGCAGTTCTTC. The genes are TRBV6-2 or TRBV6-3 and TRBJ2-1; D gene unclear. Trimming stripped 5 bases from V and 4 bases from J, with 6 bases between. This CDR3 has 12 amino acids. Germline V gene sequence: CDR1 MNHEY, CDR2 SVGEGT.

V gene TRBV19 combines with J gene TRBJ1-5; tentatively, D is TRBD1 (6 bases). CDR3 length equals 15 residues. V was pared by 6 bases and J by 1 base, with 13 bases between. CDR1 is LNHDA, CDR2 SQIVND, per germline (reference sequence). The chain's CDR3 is CASRVNRESNQPQHF. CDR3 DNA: TGTGCCAGTAGGGTAAACAGGGAAAGCAATCAGCCCCAGCATTTT.

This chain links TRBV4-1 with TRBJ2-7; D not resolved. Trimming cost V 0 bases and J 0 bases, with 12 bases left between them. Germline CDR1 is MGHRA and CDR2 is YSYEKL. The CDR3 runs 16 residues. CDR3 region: CASSQDEHQPSYEQYF. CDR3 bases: TGCGCCAGCAGCCAAGATGAACACCAACCCTCCTACGAGCAGTACTTC.

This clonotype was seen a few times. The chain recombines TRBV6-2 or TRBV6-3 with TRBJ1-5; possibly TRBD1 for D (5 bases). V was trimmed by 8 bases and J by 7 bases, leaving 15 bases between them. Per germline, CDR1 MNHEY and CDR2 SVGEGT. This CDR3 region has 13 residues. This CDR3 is CASLSWGGQPQHF. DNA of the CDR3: TGTGCCAGCCTCTCCTGGGGGGGACAGCCCCAGCATTTT.

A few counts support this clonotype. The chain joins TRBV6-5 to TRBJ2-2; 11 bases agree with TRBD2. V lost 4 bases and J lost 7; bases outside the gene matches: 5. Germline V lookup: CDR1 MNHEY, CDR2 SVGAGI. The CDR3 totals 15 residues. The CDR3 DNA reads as TGTGCCAGCAGTTTTATAGCGGGAGGGGACGGGGAGCTGTTTTTT. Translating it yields CASSFIAGGDGELFF.